The 14 T cell receptor beta chains in this list originate from one sample, sequenced in a study of OX40 agonist ivuxolimab in advanced cancers. The data were produced by immunoSEQ multiplex PCR, yet TCRdb's version contains in-frame clones alone and is incomplete. This sample carries tens of thousands of clones, around 80% of them seen once, and the ten largest clones take less than 7.5%. Sample: CD4+ or CD8+ T cells sorted from blood, taken in a trial of the OX40 agonist ivuxolimab. All receptors derive from an adult with an advanced solid tumor such as melanoma, head and neck, liver or kidney cancer.

This chain links TRBV21-1 with TRBJ2-3; whether TRBD2, the table's D call, matches the DNA was not checked. TRBV21-1 is classified as a pseudogene. The CDR3 extends over 16 amino acids. CDR3 nucleotides: TGTGCCAGCAGCAAGAGGATCCCCGGGAGCACAGATACGCAGTATTTT. Protein product: CASSKRIPGSTDTQYF.

The V call is TRBV5-4, the J call TRBJ1-1, with D possibly being TRBD1 (5 bases). V was clipped by 4 bases and J by 6 bases, with 16 bases between them. This CDR3 region has 14 residues. Germline V gives CDR1 SGHNT, CDR2 YYREEE (reference sequence). The CDR3, as DNA: TGTGCCAGCAGCGCTGCCGACTGGGGCGCTGAAGCTTTCTTT. This gives the protein CASSAADWGAEAFF.

The chain couples TRBV6-5 to TRBJ1-3, with 9 bases aligning to TRBD1. Looked up from germline, CDR1 is MNHEY and CDR2 is SVGAGI. V lost 6 bases and J lost 4; bases outside the gene matches: 7. The CDR3 consists of 15 residues. CDR3 region: CASSPGTGLGNTIYF. The CDR3 region has the DNA TGTGCCAGCAGCCCCGGGACAGGGCTCGGAAACACCATATATTTT.

This chain joins TRBV28 and TRBJ2-4; D might be TRBD2 (5 bases). The length of the CDR3 is 13 residues. Germline V gene lookup returns CDR1 MDHEN and CDR2 SYDVKM. The ends were cut back, 6 bases at V and 5 bases at J, with 11 bases in the middle. DNA of the CDR3: TGTGCCAGCAGCCTACGGGGAGAAAACATTCAGTACTTC. Its protein product is CASSLRGENIQYF.

A note on this clone: The same CDR3 arises from other DNA sequences in this sample as well. This rearrangement joins TRBV5-1 to TRBJ2-1; perhaps TRBD2 as D (5 bases). The CDR3 has 15 residues. V was pared by 0 bases and J by 5 bases, with 12 bases between. The germline gives CDR1 SGHRS, CDR2 YFSETQ. The chain's CDR3 is CASSLAPGGNNEQFF. The CDR3 coding sequence is TGCGCCAGCAGCTTGGCTCCAGGAGGTAACAATGAGCAGTTCTTC.

This clone was detected only a few times. The chain links TRBV10-3 to TRBJ1-6, with 7 bases aligning to TRBD1. The CDR3 is made up of 16 amino acids. V trimming: 0 bases; J trimming: 5 bases; junction bases outside the gene matches: 4. CDR1 and CDR2 (germline): ENHRY, SYGVKD. CDR3 protein: CAISESGQVNNSPLHF. As DNA, the CDR3 is TGTGCCATCAGTGAGTCAGGACAGGTTAATAATTCACCCCTCCACTTT.

CDR3 in DNA: TGTGCCAGCAGCTTAAATGGCGGGAGCAAGACCCAGTACTTC. Its translation is CASSLNGGSKTQYF. This chain connects TRBV7-3 to TRBJ2-5, with 7 bases lining up with TRBD2. Germline V gene lookup returns CDR1 SGHTA and CDR2 FQGTGA. This CDR3 spans 14 amino acids. The V and J ends lost 1 base and 6 bases, in that order; junction bases with no gene match: 5. The variable domain in full, completed from reference TRBV7-3 and TRBJ2-5, reads GAGVSQTPSNKVTEKGKYVELRCDPISGHTALYWYRQSLGQGPEFLIYFQGTGAADDSGLPNDRFFAVRPEGSVSTLKIQRTERGDSAVYLCASSLNGGSKTQYFGPGTRLLVL.

This clone is labeled large (0.1 to 1%). V gene TRBV30 combines with J gene TRBJ1-5; unclear D gene. Germline CDR1 reads GTSNPN; CDR2 reads SVGIG (reference sequence). The CDR3 covers 13 residues. The germline V and J ends were trimmed by 1 base and 1 base, with 5 bases remaining between them. The CDR3 DNA reads as TGTGCCTGGAGTGCGGACAGCAATCAGCCCCAGCATTTT. It yields the protein CAWSADSNQPQHF.

In its sample, this clone was seen once. The chain uses TRBV6-5 and TRBJ2-2; D is possibly TRBD2 (7 bases). Looked up from germline, CDR1 is MNHEY and CDR2 is SVGAGI. The CDR3 consists of 16 residues. V shed 2 bases and J shed 3 bases, with 13 bases lying between them. The CDR3 DNA reads TGTGCCAGCAGTTACGAAGGGGGGGCGGACACCGGGGAGCTGTTTTTT. Translating it yields CASSYEGGADTGELFF.

This clone was found a few times. The V and J genes are TRBV7-9 and TRBJ1-5; D ambiguous. The CDR3 spans 12 residues. CDR1 is SEHNR and CDR2 is FQNEAQ in the germline V gene (reference sequence). The germline V and J ends were trimmed by 4 bases and 9 bases, with 10 bases remaining between them. The CDR3 DNA is TGTGCCAGCAGCTCTGGATCTGGGCCCCAGCATTTT. This sequence encodes CASSSGSGPQHF.

The V and J genes are TRBV28 and TRBJ2-7, with 8 bases matching TRBD1. Germline CDR1 reads MDHEN; CDR2 reads SYDVKM. This CDR3 comprises 12 residues. V was pared by 10 bases and J by 1 base, with 3 bases of the junction left unmatched. CDR3 loop: CATTGGSYEQYV. In DNA, the CDR3 is TGTGCCACCACAGGGGGGTCCTACGAGCAGTACGTC.

The chain has TRBV19 and TRBJ2-3; 11 bases align to TRBD2. V gave up 3 bases and J gave up 1 base; unmatched junction bases: 9. Germline-derived CDR1 and CDR2 are LNHDA and SQIVND (reference sequence). The CDR3 spans 18 residues. This CDR3 reads CASSIGVAGGPGTDTQYF. The CDR3 DNA follows: TGTGCCAGTAGTATTGGAGTAGCGGGGGGGCCAGGCACAGATACGCAGTATTTT. The variable domain in full, completed from reference TRBV19 and TRBJ2-3, reads DGGITQSPKYLFRKEGQNVTLSCEQNLNHDAMYWYRQDPGQGLRLIYYSQIVNDFQKGDIAEGYSVSREKKESFPLTVTSAQKNPTAFYLCASSIGVAGGPGTDTQYFGPGTRLTVL.

This clone turned up a few times. The chain combines TRBV19 with TRBJ1-2; no clear D gene. V was clipped by 10 bases and J by 8 bases, with 5 bases between them. The CDR3 has 8 amino acids. Germline loops: CDR1 LNHDA, CDR2 SQIVND (reference sequence). Here the CDR3 DNA reads TGTGCCATCTGGGGCTACACCTTC. Encoded protein: CAIWGYTF.

This chain uses TRBV7-2 with TRBJ2-5; D possibly uses TRBD1 or TRBD2 (5 bases each). Trimming shortened V by 1 base and J by 1 base, and 10 bases separated the two germline ends. This CDR3 is 15 amino acids long. Germline V lookup: CDR1 SGHTA, CDR2 FQGNSA. The CDR3 protein is CASSLGRGAQETQYF. CDR3 coding DNA: TGTGCCAGCAGCTTAGGTCGAGGGGCCCAAGAGACCCAGTACTTC.